The 23 T cell receptor beta chains below all came from one sample that was sequenced in a study of beta chain features in type 1 diabetes. All of the isolated RNA was reverse transcribed, so expressed TCRB transcripts were sequenced. Sequenced by immunoSEQ multiplex PCR; TCRdb stores in-frame clones only, minus some. Of some 220,000 clones in the sample, approximately 10% were seen once. The specimen sequenced was central memory CD4+ T cells from blood. The receptor source for this set is a man younger than 35 in good health.

This chain connects TRBV7-9 to TRBJ2-7; 7 nucleotides match TRBD1. The V segment lost 5 bases and the J segment 0 bases; nucleotides outside the gene matches: 10. This CDR3 region has 16 residues. The V gene's germline CDR1 is SEHNR and CDR2 FQNEAQ (reference sequence). The CDR3 nucleotides are TGTGCCAGCAGCACACAACAGGGGCCTATCTCCTACGAGCAGTACTTC. This gives the protein CASSTQQGPISYEQYF.

The J gene is TRBJ2-3, the V gene TRBV5-4, with TRBD1 identical over 9 bases. Unmatched junction bases numbered 9, after V lost 2 bases and J lost 2 bases. CDR3 size: 17 residues. Germline V CDR1 and CDR2: SGHNT, YYREEE (reference sequence). In nucleotides, the CDR3 is TGTGCCAGCAGCTTTCCAAACAGGGGGCTCAACACAGATACGCAGTATTTT. This sequence encodes CASSFPNRGLNTDTQYF. The variable domain in full, with the rest retrieved from reference TRBV5-4 and TRBJ2-3, is ETGVTQSPTHLIKTRGQQVTLRCSSQSGHNTVSWYQQALGQGPQFIFQYYREEENGRGNFPPRFSGLQFPNYSSELNVNALELDDSALYLCASSFPNRGLNTDTQYFGPGTRLTVL.

The J gene is TRBJ2-2, the V gene TRBV30; D gene ambiguous. The CDR3 runs to 13 residues. CDR1 and CDR2 (germline): GTSNPN, SVGIG (reference sequence). With 2 bases removed from V and 5 bases from J, the gap between germline ends came to 9 bases. The CDR3 DNA sequence: TGTGCCTGGAGTAACGGGTGGACCGGGGAGCTGTTTTTT. Protein: CAWSNGWTGELFF. Drawing the rest from reference TRBV30 and TRBJ2-2, the complete variable domain is SQTIHQWPATLVQPVGSPLSLECTVEGTSNPNLYWYRQAAGRGLQLLFYSVGIGQISSEVPQNLSASRPQDRQFILSSKKLLLSDSGFYLCAWSNGWTGELFFGEGSRLTVL.

This clone has only a few counts. This chain links TRBV11-2 with TRBJ2-3; D possibly corresponds to TRBD2 (7 bases). The germline V gene encodes CDR1 SGHAT and CDR2 FQNNGV. V was cut by 4 bases and J by 1 base, with 12 bases left in between. The CDR3 spans 15 residues. CDR3 sequence: CASSSRGGGTDTQYF. The CDR3 coding sequence is TGTGCCAGCAGCTCGAGGGGGGGAGGCACAGATACGCAGTATTTT. Combining the CDR3 with reference TRBV11-2 and TRBJ2-3 gives the whole variable domain EAGVAQSPRYKIIEKRQSVAFWCNPISGHATLYWYQQILGQGPKLLIQFQNNGVVDDSQLPKDRFSAERLKGVDSTLKIQPAKLEDSAVYLCASSSRGGGTDTQYFGPGTRLTVL.

Written as DNA, the CDR3 is TGTGCCAGCAGCTTAGAGGGCCACGAGCAGTACTTC. It codes for CASSLEGHEQYF. This chain connects TRBV7-2 to TRBJ2-7; no definite D call. The V end lost 1 base, the J end lost 5 bases, and 6 bases lay between the germline ends. The CDR3 is made up of 12 amino acids. The germline V gene encodes CDR1 SGHTA and CDR2 FQGNSA. Combining the CDR3 with reference TRBV7-2 and TRBJ2-7 gives the whole variable domain GAGVSQSPSNKVTEKGKDVELRCDPISGHTALYWYRQSLGQGLEFLIYFQGNSAPDKSGLPSDRFSAERTGGSVSTLTIQRTQQEDSAVYLCASSLEGHEQYFGPGTRLTVT.

CDR3: CASSPRRVGNQPQHF. The CDR3 DNA reads as TGTGCCAGCAGTCCCCGCAGGGTCGGGAATCAGCCCCAGCATTTT. The chain combines TRBV28 with TRBJ1-5; tentatively, D is TRBD1 (5 bases). The germline V gene has CDR1 MDHEN and CDR2 SYDVKM. The CDR3 is 15 amino acids. Trimming pared 5 bases from V and 4 bases from J, leaving 15 bases between.

This clone was counted many times. The chain combines TRBV10-3 with TRBJ2-7; TRBD1 aligns across 9 bases. The length of the CDR3 is 15 residues. Germline V gene data show CDR1 as ENHRY and CDR2 as SYGVKD. Trimming at V came to 3 bases and at J to 3 bases, leaving 6 bases not matched to a gene. The CDR3 is CAISDPGQGRYEQYF. In DNA form, the CDR3 reads TGTGCCATCAGTGACCCGGGACAGGGTCGCTACGAGCAGTACTTC.

The chain links TRBV29-1 to TRBJ2-1, with D perhaps matching TRBD1 or TRBD2 (7 bases each). This CDR3 spans 12 amino acids. Germline lookup yields CDR1 SQVTM and CDR2 ANQGSEA. Trimming took off 6 bases at V and 12 bases at J, with 18 bases between the two ends. The CDR3 protein is CSVAEGAGVQFF. The CDR3 DNA sequence: TGCAGCGTCGCCGAGGGGGCGGGAGTGCAGTTCTTC.

The V gene is TRBV30, the J gene TRBJ2-5; D unclear. This CDR3 is built from 14 residues. Germline CDR1 is GTSNPN and CDR2 is SVGIG (reference sequence). V dropped 6 bases and J dropped 2 bases, with 16 bases sitting between them. For the CDR3, the DNA is TGTGCCTGCATAATACACGGACGGCAAGAGACCCAGTACTTC. Translating gives CACIIHGRQETQYF.

The gene calls are TRBV28 and TRBJ2-7; 10 nucleotides line up with TRBD1. The CDR3 loop spans 15 amino acids. Germline trimming cut 2 bases from V and 3 bases from J; bases unmatched to any gene: 4. Germline V gives CDR1 MDHEN, CDR2 SYDVKM. Written as DNA, the CDR3 is TGTGCCAGCAGTTTAGTAGGACAGGGGGGCTACGAGCAGTACTTC. This sequence encodes CASSLVGQGGYEQYF.

The chain employs TRBV6-5 and TRBJ2-1, with 8 positions matching TRBD1. The CDR3 extends over 15 amino acids. Germline CDR1 and CDR2: MNHEY and SVGAGI. Germline trimming cut 9 bases from V and 8 bases from J; bases unmatched to any gene: 15. The DNA for the CDR3 is TGTGCCAGTTCCCCCCTAGGACAGGGATTCGATGAGCAGTTCTTC. Its translation is CASSPLGQGFDEQFF.

This clone was seen at least ten times. This sequence joins TRBV19 and TRBJ1-2, with no clear D. CDR3 length: 14 residues. V was cut by 2 bases and J by 7 bases, with 14 bases left in between. CDR1 is LNHDA and CDR2 is SQIVND in the germline V gene (reference sequence). CDR3 DNA sequence: TGTGCCAGTAGTATACACGGCGGCCCCCCTGGCTACACCTTC. The encoded protein is CASSIHGGPPGYTF.

The table lists this clone with a few counts. This chain uses TRBV9 with TRBJ2-3; D not certain. The CDR3 extends over 13 amino acids. V was clipped by 4 bases and J by 4 bases, with 10 bases between them. CDR1 and CDR2 (germline): SGDLS, YYNGEE. DNA of the CDR3: TGTGCCAGCAGCACCCCGGGCCCAGATACGCAGTATTTT. This translates into CASSTPGPDTQYF.

The V gene is TRBV6-6, the J gene TRBJ2-5; D is possibly TRBD1 or TRBD2 (5 bases each). Matching the DNA end better, TRBJ2-7 makes the J call doubtful. Germline-derived CDR1 and CDR2 are MNHNY and SVGAGI (reference sequence). CDR3 length: 14 amino acids. The CDR3 reads CASSYAGTAYEQYF. The CDR3 region has the DNA TGTGCCAGCAGTTACGCCGGGACGGCCTACGAGCAGTACTTC.

In this sample, this clone turned up a few times. V usage is TRBV14 and J usage is TRBJ2-5; 7 bases agree with TRBD2. The length of the CDR3 is 17 residues. CDR1 and CDR2 (germline): SGHDN, FVKESK. The trim removed 4 bases at V and 0 bases at J, leaving 11 bases unmatched. The CDR3 sequence: CASSPLRTGGNQETQYF. CDR3 bases: TGTGCCAGCAGCCCGCTCCGGACGGGGGGAAACCAAGAGACCCAGTACTTC.

Only a few counts were recorded for this clone. The chain carries TRBV18 and TRBJ2-1, with TRBD2 identical over 8 bases. Looked up from germline, CDR1 is KGHSH and CDR2 is LQKENI. The V and J ends lost 6 bases and 6 bases, in that order; junction bases with no gene match: 13. The CDR3 runs 16 residues. The CDR3 sequence: CASSPTGLVLSNEQFF. DNA for the CDR3: TGTGCCAGCTCCCCTACGGGACTAGTTCTTTCCAATGAGCAGTTCTTC. Combining the CDR3 with reference TRBV18 and TRBJ2-1 gives the whole variable domain NAGVMQNPRHLVRRRGQEARLRCSPMKGHSHVYWYRQLPEEGLKFMVYLQKENIIDESGMPKERFSAEFPKEGPSILRIQQVVRGDSAAYFCASSPTGLVLSNEQFFGPGTRLTVL.

This clone was seen only a few times. The rearrangement links TRBV4-1 to TRBJ2-3, with 8 positions matching TRBD2. The CDR3 is made up of 15 amino acids. Germline CDR1 MGHRA, CDR2 YSYEKL. The junction had 7 bases not matched to a gene; V was cut back by 4 bases and J by 4 bases. Here the CDR3 DNA reads TGCGCCAGCAGCCGAGGGACTAGTGGTTCAGATACGCAGTATTTT. Protein product: CASSRGTSGSDTQYF.

The chain uses TRBV4-1 and TRBJ2-7, with D unclear. Germline lookup yields CDR1 MGHRA and CDR2 YSYEKL. The V and J ends lost 2 bases and 5 bases respectively, with 4 bases between them. The CDR3 consists of 11 residues. Here the CDR3 DNA reads TGCGCCAGCAGCCAATCTCACGAGCAGTACTTC. Its translation is CASSQSHEQYF.

Only a few counts were recorded for this clone. The gene calls are TRBV7-2 and TRBJ2-6; 8 bases align to TRBD1. CDR1 is SGHTA and CDR2 is FQGNSA in the germline V gene. After removal of 5 bases from V and 0 bases from J, the junction contained 6 bases not matched to a gene. The CDR3 runs 17 residues. The CDR3 coding sequence is TGTGCCAGCAGCGCGGGACAGGCCTACTCTGGGGCCAACGTCCTGACTTTC. It translates to CASSAGQAYSGANVLTF. Full variable domain (outside the CDR3, taken from reference TRBV7-2 and TRBJ2-6): GAGVSQSPSNKVTEKGKDVELRCDPISGHTALYWYRQSLGQGLEFLIYFQGNSAPDKSGLPSDRFSAERTGGSVSTLTIQRTQQEDSAVYLCASSAGQAYSGANVLTFGAGSRLTVL.

This chain joins TRBV28 and TRBJ1-2; D gene uncertain. V was cut by 4 bases and J by 2 bases, with 5 bases left in between. CDR3 length: 12 amino acids. Germline CDR1 reads MDHEN; CDR2 reads SYDVKM. Here the CDR3 DNA reads TGTGCCAGCAGTTCCAGGAACTATGGCTACACCTTC. Protein product: CASSSRNYGYTF.

A few counts support this clone. The same CDR3 also results from other DNA sequences found in this sample. The genes are TRBV5-1 and TRBJ1-1, with TRBD1 as a possible D gene (5 bases). This CDR3 has 14 residues. CDR1 and CDR2 (germline): SGHRS, YFSETQ. V gave up 0 bases and J gave up 0 bases, with 6 bases separating them. The CDR3 sequence is CASSLGRVNTEAFF. The DNA for the CDR3 is TGCGCCAGCAGCTTGGGCAGGGTGAACACTGAAGCTTTCTTT.

V gene TRBV2 combines with J gene TRBJ2-6; D unclear. Per the germline V gene, CDR1 is SNHLY and CDR2 is FYNNEI. V gave up 2 bases and J gave up 2 bases, with 10 bases separating them. The CDR3 has 16 residues. CDR3 sequence reads: CASSEWLGAGANVLTF. The CDR3 region has the DNA TGTGCCAGCAGTGAATGGTTGGGCGCTGGGGCCAACGTCCTGACTTTC.

This chain connects TRBV27 to TRBJ2-1; no clear D gene. The germline V gene has CDR1 MNHEY and CDR2 SMNVEV (reference sequence). With 2 bases removed from V and 2 bases from J, the gap between germline ends came to 7 bases. This CDR3 spans 14 amino acids. CDR3 residues: CASSLGTAYNEQFF. In DNA, the CDR3 is TGTGCCAGCAGTTTAGGTACGGCCTACAATGAGCAGTTCTTC.